This T cell receptor (beta chain) was recovered during a study of cytomegalovirus exposure and HLA in healthy donors. On the study more broadly: Roughly 86 million unique TCRs from HLA-typed donors made up an early data release.

For this clone: The antigen is not known.

Study-wide findings and caveats: Sequencing probably produced one cluster of sequence variants that were highly shared.

With 60 Vbeta and 13 Jbeta primers, the PCR was carried out. Using immunoSEQ multiplex PCR, the repertoire was profiled, and TCRdb retains in-frame clones only, with some absent. The sample lists about 110,000 clones; more than 70% were seen once. The CDR3 has 12 residues. Trimming took 8 bases from V and 6 from J; bases not matched to a gene: 6. Per germline, CDR1 KGHSH and CDR2 LQKENI. The chain has TRBV18 and TRBJ1-1, with 7 positions matching TRBD1. The TCR comes from a woman aged 60-70 years in good health and CMV-seropositive. The source material was PBMCs. CDR3 in amino acids: CASRPGTAEAFF. CDR3 nucleotide sequence: TGTGCCAGCCGACCCGGGACAGCTGAAGCTTTCTTT.